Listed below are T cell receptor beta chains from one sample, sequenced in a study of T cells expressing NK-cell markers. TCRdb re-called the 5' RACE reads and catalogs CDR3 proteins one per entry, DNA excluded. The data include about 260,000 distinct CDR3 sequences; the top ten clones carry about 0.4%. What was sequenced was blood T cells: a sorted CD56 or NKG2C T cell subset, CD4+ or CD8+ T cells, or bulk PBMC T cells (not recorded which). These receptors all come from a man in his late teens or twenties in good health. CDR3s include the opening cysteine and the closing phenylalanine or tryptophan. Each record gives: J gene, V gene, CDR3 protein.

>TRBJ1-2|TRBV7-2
CASSLTADSLGYTF
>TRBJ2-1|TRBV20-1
CSAGLAGRNEQFF
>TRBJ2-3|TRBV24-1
CATSDPTSDQHNTDTQYF
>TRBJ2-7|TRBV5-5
CASSLVLGGASNEQYF
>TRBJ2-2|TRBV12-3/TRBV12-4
CASSSRGEGSGELFF
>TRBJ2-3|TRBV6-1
CASTPRGGDTQYF
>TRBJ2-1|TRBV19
CASSIYDEQFF
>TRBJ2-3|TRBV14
CASSLLAVQWADTQYF
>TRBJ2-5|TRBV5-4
CASSLISGRETQYF
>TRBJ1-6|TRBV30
CAWSVRGGSSPLHF
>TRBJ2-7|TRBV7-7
CASSYYIDYEQYF
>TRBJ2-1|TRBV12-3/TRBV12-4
CASAPLSGKSNEQFF
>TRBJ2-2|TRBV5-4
CASSLRGAAGELFF
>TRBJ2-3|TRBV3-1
CASSQDLGLVADTQYF
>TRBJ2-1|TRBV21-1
CASSKVSGRAGNEQFF
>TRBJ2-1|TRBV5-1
CASSLLNEQFF
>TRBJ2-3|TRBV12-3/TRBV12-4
CASSWVGGALTDTQYF